These T cell receptor beta chains were read from a single sample in a study of blood T cells in healthy people across ages. One entry per CDR3 protein results from TCRdb running MiXCR on the 5' RACE reads. The sample gives over 600,000 distinct CDR3 sequences, approximately 53% of which show up once; roughly 26% is in the top ten. The sequencing input was blood. The receptors shown here come from a middle-aged man in good health. CDR3s include the opening cysteine and the closing phenylalanine or tryptophan. Fields, in order: J gene, V gene, clone size, D gene, CDR3 protein, CDR3 DNA. A D gene is named only where the DNA matches it firmly. Not every row has a clone size; where given, it reads once, few, many or a size class.

j_call: TRBJ2-3; v_call: TRBV7-9; clone_size: few; d_call: .; cdr3_aa: CASKDQNTDTQYF; cdr3_nt: TGTGCCAGCAAAGACCAGAACACAGATACGCAGTATTTT
j_call: TRBJ2-1; v_call: TRBV9; clone_size: few; d_call: .; cdr3_aa: CASSVGGTKGGNEQFF; cdr3_nt: TGTGCCAGCAGCGTAGGGGGCACGAAAGGGGGCAATGAGCAGTTCTTC
j_call: TRBJ2-1; v_call: TRBV7-2; clone_size: .; d_call: TRBD2; cdr3_aa: CASSLDASGSGEFF; cdr3_nt: TGTGCCAGCAGCTTAGACGCTAGCGGGAGTGGTGAGTTCTTC
j_call: TRBJ1-5; v_call: TRBV15; clone_size: .; d_call: .; cdr3_aa: CATSRDKIGPQHF; cdr3_nt: TGTGCCACCAGCAGAGATAAGATTGGGCCCCAGCATTTT
j_call: TRBJ2-3; v_call: TRBV7-8; clone_size: few; d_call: .; cdr3_aa: CASQVDHSSPDTQYF; cdr3_nt: TGTGCCAGCCAAGTCGACCATAGCAGTCCAGATACGCAGTATTTT
j_call: TRBJ2-4; v_call: TRBV9; clone_size: .; d_call: .; cdr3_aa: CASSVAWGVENIQYF; cdr3_nt: TGTGCCAGCAGCGTAGCGTGGGGAGTGGAAAACATTCAGTACTTC
j_call: TRBJ2-4; v_call: TRBV12-3/TRBV12-4; clone_size: .; d_call: TRBD1; cdr3_aa: CASRNTGALGGIQYF; cdr3_nt: TGTGCCAGCAGAAATACAGGGGCCCTCGGCGGCATTCAGTACTTC
j_call: TRBJ2-5; v_call: TRBV7-2; clone_size: few; d_call: .; cdr3_aa: CASSRRVAQETQYF; cdr3_nt: TGTGCCAGCAGCCGTCGGGTGGCCCAAGAGACCCAGTACTTC
j_call: TRBJ1-6; v_call: TRBV12-3/TRBV12-4; clone_size: few; d_call: .; cdr3_aa: CASRASGSSYNSPLHF; cdr3_nt: TGTGCCAGTCGAGCCTCAGGGAGCTCCTATAATTCACCCCTCCACTTT
j_call: TRBJ2-2; v_call: TRBV12-3/TRBV12-4; clone_size: .; d_call: .; cdr3_aa: CASRLVAGELFF; cdr3_nt: TGTGCCAGCAGACTGGTGGCCGGGGAGCTGTTTTTT
j_call: TRBJ1-2; v_call: TRBV3-1; clone_size: .; d_call: .; cdr3_aa: CASSPGPGTNYGYTF; cdr3_nt: TGTGCCAGCAGCCCGGGACCGGGAACTAACTATGGCTACACCTTC
j_call: TRBJ1-5; v_call: TRBV19; clone_size: .; d_call: .; cdr3_aa: CASSIDGNQPQHF; cdr3_nt: TGTGCCAGTAGTATAGATGGCAATCAGCCCCAGCATTTT
j_call: TRBJ1-5; v_call: TRBV20-1; clone_size: .; d_call: .; cdr3_aa: CSARGQHSNQPQHF; cdr3_nt: TGCAGTGCTAGAGGACAGCATAGCAATCAGCCCCAGCATTTT
j_call: TRBJ1-1; v_call: TRBV4-1; clone_size: .; d_call: .; cdr3_aa: CASSPNVGMNTEAFF; cdr3_nt: TGCGCCAGCAGCCCAAACGTGGGAATGAACACTGAAGCTTTCTTT
j_call: TRBJ1-5; v_call: TRBV28; clone_size: .; d_call: TRBD1; cdr3_aa: CASRGTGVEPQHF; cdr3_nt: TGTGCCAGCAGAGGGACAGGGGTTGAGCCCCAGCATTTT
j_call: TRBJ2-1; v_call: TRBV6-2/TRBV6-3; clone_size: few; d_call: TRBD1; cdr3_aa: CASTISGQGAYDEQFF; cdr3_nt: TGTGCCAGCACCATTTCGGGACAGGGGGCATACGATGAGCAGTTCTTC
j_call: TRBJ2-7; v_call: TRBV9; clone_size: .; d_call: TRBD2; cdr3_aa: CASSGGVGTSVYEQYF; cdr3_nt: TGTGCCAGCAGCGGAGGGGTTGGGACTAGCGTTTACGAGCAGTACTTC
j_call: TRBJ1-5; v_call: TRBV7-6; clone_size: .; d_call: TRBD1; cdr3_aa: CASSAVGQHQPQHF; cdr3_nt: TGTGCCAGCAGCGCAGTGGGACAGCATCAGCCCCAGCATTTT
j_call: TRBJ2-7; v_call: TRBV28; clone_size: few; d_call: .; cdr3_aa: CASSPILTGPYEQYF; cdr3_nt: TGTGCCAGCAGTCCAATACTGACAGGTCCCTACGAGCAGTACTTC
j_call: TRBJ2-3; v_call: TRBV28; clone_size: .; d_call: TRBD1; cdr3_aa: CASSTDRGRKDTQYF; cdr3_nt: TGTGCCAGCAGCACCGACAGGGGGAGAAAAGATACGCAGTATTTT
j_call: TRBJ2-7; v_call: TRBV12-3/TRBV12-4; clone_size: once; d_call: TRBD2; cdr3_aa: CSCSAGWGSYEQYF; cdr3_nt: TGTTCGTGCTCAGCGGGATGGGGCTCCTACGAGCAGTACTTC
j_call: TRBJ1-2; v_call: TRBV27; clone_size: .; d_call: .; cdr3_aa: CASSLSEEGYGYTF; cdr3_nt: TGTGCCAGCAGTTTATCGGAGGAGGGCTATGGCTACACCTTC
j_call: TRBJ2-3; v_call: TRBV2; clone_size: .; d_call: .; cdr3_aa: CASRGTEIGDTQYF; cdr3_nt: TGTGCCAGCAGGGGAACGGAGATAGGAGATACGCAGTATTTT
j_call: TRBJ2-3; v_call: TRBV12-3/TRBV12-4; clone_size: once; d_call: TRBD1; cdr3_aa: CASGAWTGAADTQYF; cdr3_nt: TGTGCCAGCGGAGCTTGGACAGGGGCGGCAGATACGCAGTATTTT
j_call: TRBJ1-5; v_call: TRBV7-2; clone_size: few; d_call: .; cdr3_aa: CASSLDALPYQPQHF; cdr3_nt: TGTGCCAGCAGCTTAGACGCTCTCCCTTATCAGCCCCAGCATTTT
j_call: TRBJ1-6; v_call: TRBV12-3/TRBV12-4; clone_size: few; d_call: .; cdr3_aa: CASSLQQYNSPLHF; cdr3_nt: TGTGCCAGCAGTTTACAGCAGTATAATTCACCCCTCCACTTT
j_call: TRBJ1-2; v_call: TRBV28; clone_size: few; d_call: .; cdr3_aa: CASSLLGGSNYGYTF; cdr3_nt: TGTGCCAGCAGTTTATTAGGGGGGTCCAACTATGGCTACACCTTC
j_call: TRBJ2-7; v_call: TRBV3-1; clone_size: once; d_call: TRBD2; cdr3_aa: CASSQGGTSGYSPLFHEQYF; cdr3_nt: TGTGCCAGCAGCCAAGGTGGGACTAGCGGGTATAGTCCTCTCTTTCATGAGCAGTACTTC
j_call: TRBJ1-1; v_call: TRBV28; clone_size: once; d_call: .; cdr3_aa: CATTENTEAFF; cdr3_nt: TGTGCCACAACGGAGAACACTGAAGCTTTCTTT
j_call: TRBJ2-7; v_call: TRBV27; clone_size: .; d_call: TRBD2; cdr3_aa: CATSLGTSGVEQYF; cdr3_nt: TGTGCCACCTCCTTGGGGACTAGCGGAGTCGAGCAGTACTTC
j_call: TRBJ2-3; v_call: TRBV2; clone_size: .; d_call: .; cdr3_aa: CASRGDHYTDTQYF; cdr3_nt: TGTGCCAGCAGGGGGGACCACTACACAGATACGCAGTATTTT
j_call: TRBJ1-1; v_call: TRBV6-5; clone_size: .; d_call: .; cdr3_aa: CASTKGFMNTEAFF; cdr3_nt: TGTGCCAGCACGAAGGGTTTCATGAACACTGAAGCTTTCTTT
j_call: TRBJ2-5; v_call: TRBV20-1; clone_size: .; d_call: TRBD2; cdr3_aa: CSADPDSGGGVSETQYF; cdr3_nt: TGCAGTGCCGACCCGGATTCGGGCGGGGGGGTTTCAGAGACCCAGTACTTC
j_call: TRBJ2-3; v_call: TRBV12-3/TRBV12-4; clone_size: .; d_call: .; cdr3_aa: CASSHGGIEQYF; cdr3_nt: TGTGCCAGCAGCCATGGGGGGATAGAACAGTATTTT
j_call: TRBJ1-1; v_call: TRBV15; clone_size: .; d_call: .; cdr3_aa: CATTDRFGQLNTEAFF; cdr3_nt: TGTGCCACCACGGATCGCTTCGGACAACTGAACACTGAAGCTTTCTTT
j_call: TRBJ1-4; v_call: TRBV20-1; clone_size: once; d_call: TRBD1; cdr3_aa: CSARVPGGIGEKLFF; cdr3_nt: TGCAGTGCTAGAGTGCCAGGGGGCATCGGTGAAAAACTGTTTTTT
j_call: TRBJ2-7; v_call: TRBV29-1; clone_size: .; d_call: .; cdr3_aa: CSVLGPYEQYF; cdr3_nt: TGCAGCGTTCTCGGGCCCTACGAGCAGTACTTC
j_call: TRBJ1-2; v_call: TRBV6-5; clone_size: .; d_call: .; cdr3_aa: CASKLRQVDGYTF; cdr3_nt: TGTGCCAGTAAACTTAGACAGGTGGACGGCTACACCTTC
j_call: TRBJ2-7; v_call: TRBV7-2; clone_size: .; d_call: .; cdr3_aa: CASSYGVGPVEQYF; cdr3_nt: TGTGCCAGCAGCTACGGGGTGGGGCCGGTCGAGCAGTACTTC
j_call: TRBJ2-5; v_call: TRBV12-3/TRBV12-4; clone_size: once; d_call: TRBD1; cdr3_aa: CASRGDRFQETQYF; cdr3_nt: TGTGCCAGCAGGGGGGACAGGTTTCAAGAGACCCAGTACTTC
j_call: TRBJ2-7; v_call: TRBV20-1; clone_size: .; d_call: .; cdr3_aa: CSATSRGGAYEQYF; cdr3_nt: TGCAGTGCTACCTCCAGGGGAGGGGCCTACGAGCAGTACTTC
j_call: TRBJ2-5; v_call: TRBV14; clone_size: .; d_call: TRBD2; cdr3_aa: CASSHRPGVAGGTKTQYF; cdr3_nt: TGTGCCAGCAGCCATCGCCCCGGCGTAGCGGGGGGGACGAAGACCCAGTACTTC
j_call: TRBJ2-7; v_call: TRBV5-1; clone_size: few; d_call: .; cdr3_aa: CASSLDLGVDEQYF; cdr3_nt: TGCGCCAGCAGCTTGGATCTGGGCGTGGACGAGCAGTACTTC
j_call: TRBJ2-7; v_call: TRBV20-1; clone_size: .; d_call: .; cdr3_aa: CSASSSGYEQYF; cdr3_nt: TGCAGTGCTAGCAGTTCTGGCTACGAGCAGTACTTC
j_call: TRBJ2-1; v_call: TRBV20-1; clone_size: few; d_call: .; cdr3_aa: CSARRRRTTSYNEQFF; cdr3_nt: TGCAGTGCTAGGAGACGCCGGACCACCTCCTACAATGAGCAGTTCTTC
j_call: TRBJ2-5; v_call: TRBV15; clone_size: .; d_call: .; cdr3_aa: CATSRGDSSQETQYF; cdr3_nt: TGTGCCACCAGCAGAGGAGACAGTTCTCAAGAGACCCAGTACTTC
j_call: TRBJ2-1; v_call: TRBV5-1; clone_size: .; d_call: .; cdr3_aa: CASSYQVGSYNEQFF; cdr3_nt: TGCGCCAGCTCCTACCAGGTCGGGTCCTACAATGAGCAGTTCTTC
j_call: TRBJ2-1; v_call: TRBV6-6; clone_size: .; d_call: .; cdr3_aa: CASSERLNEQFF; cdr3_nt: TGTGCCAGCAGTGAGCGGCTGAATGAGCAGTTCTTC
j_call: TRBJ1-2; v_call: TRBV27; clone_size: few; d_call: .; cdr3_aa: CASSLTRGHGYTF; cdr3_nt: TGTGCCAGCAGTTTGACTAGGGGCCATGGCTACACCTTC
j_call: TRBJ2-5; v_call: TRBV5-1; clone_size: .; d_call: TRBD1; cdr3_aa: CASSSGRTGRLETQYF; cdr3_nt: TGCGCCAGCAGCTCGGGACGGACAGGGAGGTTGGAGACCCAGTACTTC
j_call: TRBJ2-6; v_call: TRBV20-1; clone_size: .; d_call: .; cdr3_aa: CSARAKYMWTANTSGANVLTF; cdr3_nt: TGCAGTGCTAGAGCAAAGTATATGTGGACCGCGAATACCTCTGGGGCCAACGTCCTGACTTTC